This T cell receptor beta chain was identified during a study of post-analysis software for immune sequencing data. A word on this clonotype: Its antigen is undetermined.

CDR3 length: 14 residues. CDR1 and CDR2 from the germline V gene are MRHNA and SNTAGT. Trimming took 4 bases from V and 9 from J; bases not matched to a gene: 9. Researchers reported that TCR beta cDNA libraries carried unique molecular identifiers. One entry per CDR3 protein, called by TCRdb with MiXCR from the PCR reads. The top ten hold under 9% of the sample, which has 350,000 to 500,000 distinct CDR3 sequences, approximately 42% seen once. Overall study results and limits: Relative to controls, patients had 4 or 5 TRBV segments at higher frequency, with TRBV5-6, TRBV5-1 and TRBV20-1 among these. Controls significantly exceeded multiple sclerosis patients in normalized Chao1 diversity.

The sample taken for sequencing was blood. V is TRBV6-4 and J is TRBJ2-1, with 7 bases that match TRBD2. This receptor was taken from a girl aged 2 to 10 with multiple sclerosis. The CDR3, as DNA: TGTGCCAGCAGTGGAGTAGCTAGCGGTCGTGAGCAGTTCTTC. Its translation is CASSGVASGREQFF.